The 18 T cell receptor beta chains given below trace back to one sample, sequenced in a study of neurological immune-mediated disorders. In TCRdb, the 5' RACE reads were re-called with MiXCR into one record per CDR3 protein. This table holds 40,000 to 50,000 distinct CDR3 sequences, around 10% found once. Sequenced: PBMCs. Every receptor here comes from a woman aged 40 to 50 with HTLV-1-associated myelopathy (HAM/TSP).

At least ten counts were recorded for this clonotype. CDR3: CASSYRSRLRVLAKNIQYF. The DNA of the CDR3 is TGTGCCAGCAGTTACCGTAGCCGGTTGAGGGTATTAGCCAAAAACATTCAGTACTTC. V gene TRBV6-5 combines with J gene TRBJ2-4, with D possibly being TRBD2 (5 bases). This CDR3 region has 19 residues. V was pared by 2 bases and J by 0 bases, with 20 bases between. Germline CDR1 and CDR2: MNHEY and SVGAGI.

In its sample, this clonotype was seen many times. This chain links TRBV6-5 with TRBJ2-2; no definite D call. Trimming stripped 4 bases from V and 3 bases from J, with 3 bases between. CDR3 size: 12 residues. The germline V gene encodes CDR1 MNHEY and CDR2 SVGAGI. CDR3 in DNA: TGTGCCAGCAGTTTACACACCGGGGAGCTGTTTTTT. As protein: CASSLHTGELFF.

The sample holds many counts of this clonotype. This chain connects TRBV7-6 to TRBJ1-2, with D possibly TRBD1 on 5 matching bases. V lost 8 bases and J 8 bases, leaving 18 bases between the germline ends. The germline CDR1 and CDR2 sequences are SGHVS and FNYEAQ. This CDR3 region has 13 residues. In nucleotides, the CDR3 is TGTGCCAGCCAGCGAAGGGGACGAGTAGGCTACACCTTC. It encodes CASQRRGRVGYTF.

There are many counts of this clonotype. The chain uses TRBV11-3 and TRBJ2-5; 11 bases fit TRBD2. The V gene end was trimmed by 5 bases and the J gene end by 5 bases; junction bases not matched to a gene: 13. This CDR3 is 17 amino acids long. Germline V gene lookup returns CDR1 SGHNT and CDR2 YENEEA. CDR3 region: CASSLGLAGGSQETQYF. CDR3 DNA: TGTGCCAGCAGCCTGGGGCTAGCGGGGGGAAGTCAGGAGACCCAGTACTTC. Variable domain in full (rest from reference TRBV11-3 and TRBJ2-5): EAGVVQSPRYKIIEKKQPVAFWCNPISGHNTLYWYLQNLGQGPELLIRYENEEAVDDSQLPKDRFSAERLKGVDSTLKIQPAELGDSAVYLCASSLGLAGGSQETQYFGPGTRLLVL.

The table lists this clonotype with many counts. CDR3 coding DNA: TGCGCCAGCAGCCAAGCGTGGAACCTCAGGGGAATCGACAATGAGCAGTTCTTC. Protein sequence: CASSQAWNLRGIDNEQFF. The chain employs TRBV4-3 and TRBJ2-1; D might be TRBD1 (6 bases). From germline, CDR1 is LGHNA and CDR2 YSLEER. This CDR3 is 18 amino acids long. The V end was cut by 1 base, the J end by 5 bases, with 21 bases between.

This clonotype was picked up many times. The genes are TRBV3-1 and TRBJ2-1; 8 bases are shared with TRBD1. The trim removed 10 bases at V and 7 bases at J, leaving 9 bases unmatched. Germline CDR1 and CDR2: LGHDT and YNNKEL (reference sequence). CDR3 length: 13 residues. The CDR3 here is CATRTGLSNEQFF. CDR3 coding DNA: TGTGCCACCCGGACAGGGTTGTCGAATGAGCAGTTCTTC.

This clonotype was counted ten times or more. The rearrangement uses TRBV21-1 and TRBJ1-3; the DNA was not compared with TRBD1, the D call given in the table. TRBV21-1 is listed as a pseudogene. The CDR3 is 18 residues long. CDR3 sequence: CASSLKTDRVHSGNTIYF. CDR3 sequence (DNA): TGTGCCAGCAGCCTCAAGACGGACAGGGTACACTCTGGAAACACCATATATTTT.

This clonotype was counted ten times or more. The CDR3 is CASSLTGKHSPLHF. The CDR3 nucleotides read TGTGCCAGCAGCTTAACAGGGAAGCATTCACCCCTCCACTTT. V usage is TRBV7-2 and J usage is TRBJ1-6; tentatively, D is TRBD1 (6 bases). The CDR3 sequence is 14 residues long. The germline V gene has CDR1 SGHTA and CDR2 FQGNSA. The V end was cut by 2 bases, the J end by 8 bases, with 10 bases between.

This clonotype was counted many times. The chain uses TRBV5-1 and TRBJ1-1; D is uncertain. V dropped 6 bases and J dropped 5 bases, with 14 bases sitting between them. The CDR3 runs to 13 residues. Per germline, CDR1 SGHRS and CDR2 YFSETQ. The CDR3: CASILDQGTEAFF. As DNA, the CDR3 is TGCGCCAGCATCCTGGACCAAGGGACTGAAGCTTTCTTT.

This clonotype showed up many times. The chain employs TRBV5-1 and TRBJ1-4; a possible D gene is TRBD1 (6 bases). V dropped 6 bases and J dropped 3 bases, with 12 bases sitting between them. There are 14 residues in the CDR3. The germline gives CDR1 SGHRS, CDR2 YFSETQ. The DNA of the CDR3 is TGCGCCAGCAAGTTAGGACAGTCTAATGAAAAACTGTTTTTT. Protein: CASKLGQSNEKLFF.

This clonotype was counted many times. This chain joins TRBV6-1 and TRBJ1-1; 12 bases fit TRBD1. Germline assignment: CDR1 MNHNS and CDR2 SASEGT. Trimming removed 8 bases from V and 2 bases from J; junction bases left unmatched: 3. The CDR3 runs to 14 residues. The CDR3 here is CASWDRGPNTEAFF. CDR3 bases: TGTGCCAGCTGGGACAGGGGGCCTAACACTGAAGCTTTCTTT.

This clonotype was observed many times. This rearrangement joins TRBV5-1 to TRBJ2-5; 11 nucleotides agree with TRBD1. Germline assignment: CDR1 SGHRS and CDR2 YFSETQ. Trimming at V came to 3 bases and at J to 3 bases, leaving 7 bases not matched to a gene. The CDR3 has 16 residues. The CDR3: CASSSGQGAAEETQYF. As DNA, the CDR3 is TGCGCCAGCAGCTCTGGACAGGGGGCTGCCGAAGAGACCCAGTACTTC.

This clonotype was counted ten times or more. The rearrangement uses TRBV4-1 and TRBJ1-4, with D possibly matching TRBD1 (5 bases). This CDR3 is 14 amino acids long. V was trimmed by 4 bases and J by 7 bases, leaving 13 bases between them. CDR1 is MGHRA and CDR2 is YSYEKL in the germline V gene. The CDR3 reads CASSLLKGFEKLFF. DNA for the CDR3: TGCGCCAGCAGCCTCCTTAAGGGGTTTGAAAAACTGTTTTTT.

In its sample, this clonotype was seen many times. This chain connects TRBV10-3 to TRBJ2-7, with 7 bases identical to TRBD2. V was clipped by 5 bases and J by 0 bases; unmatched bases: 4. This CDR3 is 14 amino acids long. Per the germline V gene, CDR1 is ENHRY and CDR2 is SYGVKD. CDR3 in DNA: TGTGCCATCAGTCCAGCGGGGAGCTCCTACGAGCAGTACTTC. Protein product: CAISPAGSSYEQYF.

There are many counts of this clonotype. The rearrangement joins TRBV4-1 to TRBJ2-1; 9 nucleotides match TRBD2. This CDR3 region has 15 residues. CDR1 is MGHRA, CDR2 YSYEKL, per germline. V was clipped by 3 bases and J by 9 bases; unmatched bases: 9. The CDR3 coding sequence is TGCGCCAGCAGCCAGAGGGGCGGGGGGGTGGTTGAGCAGTTCTTC. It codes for CASSQRGGGVVEQFF.

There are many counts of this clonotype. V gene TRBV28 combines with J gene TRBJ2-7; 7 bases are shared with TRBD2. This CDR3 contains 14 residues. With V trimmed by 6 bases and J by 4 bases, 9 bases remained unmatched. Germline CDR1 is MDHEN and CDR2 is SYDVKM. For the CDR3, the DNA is TGTGCCAGCAGCTCCCTTTGGGGGGGTTACGAGCAGTACTTC. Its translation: CASSSLWGGYEQYF.

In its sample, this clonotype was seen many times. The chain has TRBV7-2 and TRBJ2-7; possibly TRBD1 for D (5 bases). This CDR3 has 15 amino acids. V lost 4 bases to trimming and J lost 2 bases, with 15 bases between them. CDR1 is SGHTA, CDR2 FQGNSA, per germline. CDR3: CASSSTSGYAYEQYF. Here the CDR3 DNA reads TGTGCCAGCAGCTCCACCTCAGGGTACGCCTACGAGCAGTACTTC.

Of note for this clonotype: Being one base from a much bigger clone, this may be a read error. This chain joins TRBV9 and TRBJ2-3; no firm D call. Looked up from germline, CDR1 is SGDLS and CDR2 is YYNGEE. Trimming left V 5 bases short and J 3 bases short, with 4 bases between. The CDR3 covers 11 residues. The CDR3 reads CASSETDTQYF. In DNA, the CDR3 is TGTGCCAGCAGTGAGACAGATACGCAGTATTTT.